The rows below give T cell receptor beta chains drawn from one sample of a study of cytomegalovirus exposure and HLA in healthy donors. Libraries were prepared by immunoSEQ multiplex PCR; TCRdb keeps only in-frame clonotypes and omits some of them. The sample has 150,000 to 200,000 clones; roughly 75% are singletons. What was sequenced was PBMCs. The receptors shown here come from a man between 18 and 35 years old in good health and CMV-seropositive. Both conserved end residues are trimmed from each CDR3. The D gene is left open where the match is weak.

.	TRBV18	.	ASSPISGPSYEQY
TRBJ2-1	TRBV19	.	ASSFETAIDNNEQF
TRBJ2-7	TRBV5-1	TRBD2	ASSWRGATYEQY
TRBJ1-6	TRBV7-8	.	ASSQDRLDSPLH
TRBJ2-1	TRBV27	.	ASRGRGTYNEQF
TRBJ2-3	TRBV4-1	.	ASSSQPNRGDIQRDTQY
TRBJ2-7	TRBV11-2	.	ASSLCQGH
TRBJ2-6	TRBV27	TRBD1	ASSSVSPGTGLSSGANVLT
TRBJ1-1	TRBV9	.	ASSADIHTEAF
TRBJ1-3	TRBV7-4	TRBD1	ASSNRQGYGNTIY
TRBJ2-1	TRBV5-5	.	ASSLFSHNEQF
TRBJ2-1	TRBV10-1	TRBD2	ASSGNQAGENNEQF
TRBJ2-7	TRBV7-8	.	ASSPQGVHYYEQY
TRBJ2-3	TRBV7-9	TRBD2	ASSLVWRESGDTQY
TRBJ2-2	TRBV19	TRBD2	AGGLENTGELF
TRBJ1-2	TRBV7-9	.	ASSLSGCGYT
TRBJ2-1	TRBV6-6	TRBD2	ASSTLTSGRFDEQF
TRBJ2-1	TRBV20-1	.	SASYREQF
TRBJ1-2	TRBV4-1	.	ASSQDVGDMGYYGYT
TRBJ2-7	TRBV5-1	.	ASSLGTGGPYEQY
TRBJ2-2	TRBV6-1	.	ASRPPGGDTGELF
TRBJ1-1	TRBV6-6	TRBD1	ASSTGENTEAF
TRBJ2-1	TRBV27	TRBD1	ASRPLGQGSYNEQF
TRBJ1-5	TRBV4-1	.	ASSQATGYDQPQH
TRBJ1-1	TRBV28	.	ASSPLGTTNTEAF
TRBJ2-3	TRBV9	TRBD1	ASRAGGESDTQY
TRBJ1-2	TRBV11-1	.	ASSPGGRTLSNYGYT
TRBJ2-5	TRBV19	.	ASTILIETQY
TRBJ1-3	TRBV6-5	.	ATMDSRSGNTIY
TRBJ1-2	TRBV30	TRBD1	ALRGTGGDPMGYT
TRBJ1-3	TRBV5-6	.	ASSLGTGGNTIY
TRBJ1-1	TRBV15	.	ATSRVRGGTEAF
TRBJ2-7	TRBV7-8	TRBD2	ASRKEPSGISYEQY
TRBJ2-3	TRBV7-2	TRBD2	ASSFLRGTSGISTDTQY
TRBJ1-1	TRBV30	.	AWSVLYVAF
TRBJ2-5	TRBV27	TRBD2	ARRGLAERRYETQY
TRBJ1-3	TRBV30	.	AWTKPSGNTIY
TRBJ2-3	TRBV18	TRBD2	ASSPRAGTSGTDTQY
TRBJ1-2	TRBV6-1	.	ASSDGNNYGYT
TRBJ2-5	TRBV28	TRBD1	ASSLSGQGLATQY
TRBJ1-1	TRBV18	.	ASSPAQGYTEAF
TRBJ2-1	TRBV5-1	.	ASSLVADRSYNEQF
TRBJ2-7	TRBV18	TRBD2	ASSPVAGGLNEQY
TRBJ2-1	TRBV21-1	.	ASSNGHPRTLGPYNEQF
TRBJ2-1	TRBV6-6	.	ASSYGGAVNEQF
TRBJ2-7	TRBV6-1	.	ASIRAPGDYEQY
TRBJ2-2	TRBV11-1	.	ASSRTTLNTGELF
TRBJ1-2	TRBV28	.	ASSGPNYGYT
TRBJ2-3	TRBV29-1	.	SVWQSTDTQY
TRBJ2-7	TRBV14	TRBD2	ASSQPAGGIYEQY
TRBJ1-6	TRBV30	.	AWSLLGTYNSPLH
.	TRBV27	TRBD2	ASSLRGTSGYQTSYEQY
TRBJ1-5	TRBV5-4	.	ASSLDTGSQPQH
TRBJ2-7	TRBV27	TRBD1	ASSKRDRGYEQY
TRBJ1-5	TRBV30	.	AWSVGGNQPQH
TRBJ2-1	TRBV5-1	TRBD2	ASSLVGGRANEQF
TRBJ1-1	TRBV29-1	TRBD1	SVLRQGWNTEAF
TRBJ2-1	TRBV27	.	ASTHSLYNEQF
TRBJ1-4	TRBV7-2	.	ASSLKDPRGEKLF